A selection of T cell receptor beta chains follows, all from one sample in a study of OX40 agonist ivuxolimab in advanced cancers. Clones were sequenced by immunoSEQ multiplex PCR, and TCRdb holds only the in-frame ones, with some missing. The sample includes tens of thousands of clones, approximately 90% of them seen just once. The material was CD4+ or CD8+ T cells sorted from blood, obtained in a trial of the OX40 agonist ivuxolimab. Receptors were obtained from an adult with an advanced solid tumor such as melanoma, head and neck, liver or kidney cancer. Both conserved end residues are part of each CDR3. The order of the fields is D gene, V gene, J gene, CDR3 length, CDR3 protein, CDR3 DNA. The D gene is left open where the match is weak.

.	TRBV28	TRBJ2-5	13	CASSLSSVETQYF	TGTGCCAGCAGTTTATCTAGCGTAGAGACCCAGTACTTC
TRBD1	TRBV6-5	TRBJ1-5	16	CASSYTGTGLDQPQHF	TGTGCCAGCAGTTACACCGGGACAGGGCTGGATCAGCCCCAGCATTTT
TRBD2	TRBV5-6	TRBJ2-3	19	CASSSSSGLALFDTDTQYF	TGTGCCAGCAGCTCGTCCTCGGGACTAGCCCTGTTCGACACAGATACGCAGTATTTT
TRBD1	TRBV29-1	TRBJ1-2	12	CSVVGQSYGYTF	TGCAGCGTCGTGGGACAGAGCTATGGCTACACCTTC
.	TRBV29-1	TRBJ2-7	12	CSAGVADYEQYF	TGCAGCGCCGGAGTCGCAGACTACGAGCAGTACTTC
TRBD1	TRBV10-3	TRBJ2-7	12	CAVAGTGNEQYF	TGTGCCGTCGCCGGGACAGGGAACGAGCAGTACTTC
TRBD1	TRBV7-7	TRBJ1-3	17	CASSPNFMGQAGNTIYF	TGTGCTAGCAGCCCGAATTTTATGGGACAGGCTGGAAACACCATATATTTT
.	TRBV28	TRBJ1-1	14	CASRSGRVSTEAFF	TGTGCCAGCCGGTCAGGGAGGGTTAGCACTGAAGCTTTCTTT
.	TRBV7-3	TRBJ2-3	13	CASSLTGTDTQYF	TGTGCCAGCAGCTTAACCGGTACAGATACGCAGTATTTT
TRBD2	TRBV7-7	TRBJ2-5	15	CASSFEHSGEATQYF	TGTGCTAGCAGCTTTGAGCATAGCGGGGAGGCGACCCAGTACTTC
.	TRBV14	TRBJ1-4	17	CASSQGLWVPTNEKLFF	TGTGCCAGCAGCCAAGGATTGTGGGTCCCAACTAATGAAAAACTGTTTTTT
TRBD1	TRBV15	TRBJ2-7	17	CATSRTTSTGILYEQYF	TGTGCCACCAGCAGAACTACCTCGACAGGGATTCTCTACGAGCAGTACTTC
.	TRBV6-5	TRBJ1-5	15	CASSPPGGPDQPQHF	TGTGCCAGCAGCCCCCCCGGGGGCCCCGATCAGCCCCAGCATTTT
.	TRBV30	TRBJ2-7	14	CAWSALRIDNVQYF	TGTGCCTGGAGTGCACTCCGCATTGATAATGTGCAGTACTTC
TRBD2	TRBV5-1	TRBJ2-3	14	CASRLGGAGDTQYF	TGCGCCAGCAGACTCGGGGGGGCCGGGGATACGCAGTATTTT